The source of this TCR beta chain is a study of CD8 T cells in Susac syndrome. High-throughput TCR beta sequencing covered peripheral CD8+ and CD4+ T cells. This CDR3 contains 13 residues. The V gene's germline CDR1 is SGHRS and CDR2 YFSETQ. V gave up 4 bases and J gave up 6 bases, with 13 bases separating them. RNA amounts of 0.5 to 1 ug underwent reverse transcription with random hexamers. TCRdb processed the immunoSEQ multiplex PCR reads anew with MiXCR; each CDR3 protein has one entry. The sample records roughly 200,000 distinct CDR3 sequences, over 85% being singletons. The chain couples TRBV5-1 to TRBJ1-2; D gene unclear. Sequencing was carried out using CD4+ T cells from PBMCs. This sequence originates from a human donor in good health. The CDR3 region is CASSLDRLNGYTF. In DNA, the CDR3 is TGCGCCAGCAGCCTCGACCGCCTAAATGGCTACACCTTC.